This paragraph covers one T cell receptor beta chain sequence. The antigen remains undetermined. These data come from a study of T cells after yellow fever vaccination. Whole-study results and caveats: Weaker overall, the secondary response nonetheless peaked faster (day 5 versus 15).

The V segment lost 5 bases and the J segment 6 bases; nucleotides outside the gene matches: 10. This CDR3 has 15 amino acids. CDR1 and CDR2 from the germline V gene are SSHAT and FNYEAQ (reference sequence). TCRdb fed the 5' RACE reads into MiXCR, producing one record per CDR3 protein. The sample holds 500,000 to 650,000 distinct CDR3 sequences, around 17% seen once. Sequencing used PBMCs, obtained 4 to 5 days after the first yellow fever vaccination. The chain employs TRBV7-7 and TRBJ2-7, with TRBD1 identical over 10 bases. The sequence was obtained from a man aged 18 to 29 who received the YFV17D yellow fever vaccine. The CDR3 loop is CASSLFSGTGAEQYF. DNA for the CDR3: TGTGCCAGCAGCCTTTTTTCCGGGACAGGGGCCGAGCAGTACTTC.